This TCR beta chain was identified during a study of shared clonotypes between healthy human individuals. Profiled with immunoSEQ multiplex PCR; TCRdb holds only in-frame clones, not every one. The sample contains over a million clones, roughly 80% of which appear only once. Study-level results: The rarefaction results pointed to incomplete sorted-subset sequencing despite large depth.

This clone was seen just once. The target antigen is unknown. Other DNA sequences from this sample encode an identical CDR3 as well. The CDR3 is 15 residues long. Germline lookup yields CDR1 ENHRY and CDR2 SYGVKD. The junction had 2 bases not matched to a gene; V was cut back by 6 bases and J by 0 bases. The receptor was derived from a man aged 18 to 30 in good health. Source material: memory CD4+ T cells sorted from blood. Subset in this sample: CD45RA-negative fraction. This chain connects TRBV10-3 to TRBJ2-5; 12 positions match TRBD2. The CDR3 loop is CAIRTSGGYQETQYF. CDR3 sequence (DNA): TGTGCCATCAGAACTAGCGGGGGGTACCAAGAGACCCAGTACTTC.